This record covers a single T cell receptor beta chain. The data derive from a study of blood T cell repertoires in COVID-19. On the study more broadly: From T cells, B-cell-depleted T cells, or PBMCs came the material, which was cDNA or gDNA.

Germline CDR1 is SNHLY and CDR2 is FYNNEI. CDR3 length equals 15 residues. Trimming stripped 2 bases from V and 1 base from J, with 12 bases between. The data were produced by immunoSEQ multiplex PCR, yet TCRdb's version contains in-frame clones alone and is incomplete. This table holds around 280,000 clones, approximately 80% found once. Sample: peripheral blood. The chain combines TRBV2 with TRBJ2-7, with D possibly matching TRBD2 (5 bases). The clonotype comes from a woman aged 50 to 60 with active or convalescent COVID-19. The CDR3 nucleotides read TGTGCCAGCAGTGAATCGGCCAGGACTTCCTACGAGCAGTACTTC. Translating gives CASSESARTSYEQYF. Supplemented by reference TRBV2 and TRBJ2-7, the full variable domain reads EPEVTQTPSHQVTQMGQEVILRCVPISNHLYFYWYRQILGQKVEFLVSFYNNEISEKSEIFDDQFSVERPDGSNFTLKIRSTKLEDSAMYFCASSESARTSYEQYFGPGTRLTVT.